The rows below give T cell receptor beta chains drawn from one sample of a study of cytomegalovirus exposure and HLA in healthy donors. Data came from immunoSEQ multiplex PCR; TCRdb stores just in-frame clones and leaves some out. The table has about 90,000 clones, about 62% seen once. Material: PBMCs. Source of these receptors: a man aged 25 to 45 in good health and CMV-seronegative. The CDR3 runs from the conserved cysteine through the conserved F or W. The D gene is left open where the match is weak. The size entry is marked missing in some rows and otherwise reads once, few, many or a size class.

>TRBD2|TRBV28|NA|TRBJ2-1
CASSDVAGSSYNEQFF
TGTGCCAGCAGTGACGTAGCGGGAAGCTCCTACAATGAGCAGTTCTTC
>TRBD2|TRBV7-8|NA|TRBJ2-7
CASTLRLVASGDYEQYF
TGTGCCAGCACCTTGAGGTTGGTGGCTAGCGGAGACTACGAGCAGTACTTC
>NA|TRBV6-5|NA|TRBJ1-1
CASRPGGGTEAFF
TGTGCCAGCAGACCAGGAGGCGGCACTGAAGCTTTCTTT
>TRBD1|TRBV11-3|NA|TRBJ2-7
CASSLAGTGGYEQYF
TGTGCCAGCAGCTTAGCCGGGACAGGGGGCTACGAGCAGTACTTC
>NA|TRBV5-5|NA|TRBJ2-7
CASSLVGLGQTYEQYF
TGTGCCAGCAGCTTGGTGGGGCTAGGACAGACCTACGAGCAGTACTTC
>NA|TRBV5-1|NA|TRBJ1-5
CASSLISGDNQPQHF
TGCGCCAGCAGCTTGATCAGCGGGGACAATCAGCCCCAGCATTTT
>NA|TRBV9|few|TRBJ2-3
CASSVAGGSTDTQYF
TGTGCCAGCAGCGTAGCGGGGGGCAGCACAGATACGCAGTATTTT
>NA|TRBV30|NA|TRBJ2-7
CAWSPQGYEQYF
TGTGCCTGGAGTCCCCAGGGCTACGAGCAGTACTTC
>TRBD1|TRBV5-1|NA|TRBJ1-6
CASSRGQLNSPLHF
TGCGCCAGCAGCCGGGGACAGCTTAATTCACCCCTCCACTTT
>NA|TRBV4-2|NA|TRBJ1-3
CASSQDGDLPIFSGNTIYF
TGTGCCAGCAGCCAAGACGGGGATCTCCCAATTTTCTCTGGAAACACCATATATTTT
>NA|TRBV28|few|TRBJ2-7
CASNFDRFDEQYF
TGTGCCAGCAACTTTGACAGGTTTGACGAGCAGTACTTC
>NA|TRBV6-5|NA|TRBJ1-1
CAGTRGVLAEAFF
TGTGCCGGCACCCGCGGGGTTTTGGCTGAAGCTTTCTTT
>TRBD1|TRBV11-2|NA|TRBJ2-5
CATQGARETQYF
TGTGCCACCCAGGGGGCAAGGGAGACCCAGTACTTC
>TRBD1|TRBV7-9|NA|TRBJ1-2
CASSSRNRGDGYTF
TGTGCCAGCAGCTCCCGAAACAGGGGCGATGGCTACACCTTC
>NA|TRBV10-3|NA|TRBJ2-7
CAISESFGMDNSYEQYF
TGTGCCATCAGTGAGTCTTTCGGGATGGATAATTCCTACGAGCAGTACTTC